The sequence of this T cell receptor beta chain was determined in a study of blood T cells in healthy people across ages. Study information: Template-switching capture recovered about one barcoded beta molecule per two T cells.

CDR3 length: 12 amino acids. V was cut by 5 bases and J by 4 bases, with 6 bases left in between. Germline V gene sequence: CDR1 ENHRY, CDR2 SYGVKD. Through a sample-barcoded 5' primer and a J-beta primer mix, a second PCR was run for roughly 7 to 11 cycles. In TCRdb, the 5' RACE reads were re-called with MiXCR into one record per CDR3 protein. Of 1.5 million to 2 million distinct CDR3 sequences in the sample, around 48% were seen once. Total RNA was extracted at no less than 5.5 micrograms per sample. Sample: blood. This TCR was sampled from a woman between 40 and 55 years old in good health. The rearrangement joins TRBV10-3 to TRBJ1-5; no clear D gene. Here the CDR3 reads CAISSQNQPQHF. The CDR3 DNA sequence: TGTGCCATCAGTTCACAGAATCAGCCCCAGCATTTT.